These T cell receptor beta chains were read from a single sample in a study of tumor-infiltrating lymphocytes in primary liver carcinoma. Using its own MiXCR run on the multiplex PCR reads, TCRdb lists one record per CDR3 protein. The data contain 100,000 to 150,000 distinct CDR3 sequences, around 64% of them singletons. Sequenced: liver tumor tissue from sampling region 3. The source of these receptors is a woman aged 60-75 years with primary liver carcinoma and hepatitis B virus infection. Both conserved end residues are part of each CDR3. A D gene is named only where the DNA matches it firmly. Clone size appears in some rows only: once, few, many, or a class for an expanded clone.

D gene,V gene,clone size,J gene,CDR3 protein,CDR3 DNA
.,TRBV11-2,once,TRBJ1-2,CASSLDPIRALHCGYIF,TGTGCCAGCAGCTTAGATCCGATCAGGGCGCTGCACTGTGGCTACATCTTC
.,TRBV6-1,once,TRBJ2-5,CAGRQGIRETQYF,TGTGCGGGCCGCCAGGGCATTCGAGAGACCCAGTACTTC
.,TRBV10-2,once,TRBJ1-2,CSSSELDGGGYGRTF,TGCTCCAGCAGTGAGTTGGACGGGGGGGGCTATGGCCGCACCTTC
TRBD2,TRBV28,once,TRBJ2-7,CDSSSRIAGGLYEQYF,TGTGACAGCAGCTCACGTATAGCGGGAGGGCTCTACGAGCAGTACTTC
.,TRBV11-3,.,TRBJ2-7,CASSLGELDEQYF,TGTGCCAGCAGCTTAGGGGAGCTAGATGAGCAGTACTTC
TRBD1,TRBV2,.,TRBJ2-5,CASSAQGVHQGTQYF,TGTGCCAGCTCTGCACAGGGGGTACACCAAGGGACCCAGTACTTC
.,TRBV10-2,.,TRBJ1-6,CASRSGHGNSPLHF,TGCGCCAGCAGATCTGGACATGGTAACTCACCCCTCCACTTT
TRBD1,TRBV28,many,TRBJ1-1,CASSWGQGTEAFF,TGTGCCAGCAGTTGGGGACAGGGCACTGAAGCTTTCTTT
TRBD1,TRBV28,.,TRBJ1-4,CASSEQGAGEKLFF,TGTGCCAGCAGTGAACAGGGGGCTGGTGAAAAACTGTTTTTT
.,TRBV29-1,.,TRBJ2-1,CSVSGAVGEQFF,TGCAGCGTTAGTGGGGCAGTAGGTGAGCAATTCTTC
.,TRBV28,.,TRBJ2-5,CASAGLPLQETQYF,TGTGCCAGCGCAGGATTACCCCTCCAAGAGACCCAGTACTTC
.,TRBV7-8,.,TRBJ1-1,CTSSLVRSNTEAFF,TGTACCAGCAGCTTAGTCAGATCGAACACTGAAGCTTTCTTT
.,TRBV11-2,.,TRBJ2-2,CASSSRPTSGELFF,TGCGCCAGCAGCTCGAGACCTACAAGCGGGGAGCTGTTTTTT
.,TRBV29-1,.,TRBJ2-3,CSVDGISVERGDTQYF,TGCAGCGTTGACGGGATCAGCGTAGAGAGGGGAGATACGCAGTATTTT
TRBD2,TRBV5-4,many,TRBJ2-3,CASSFASGRGTDTQYF,TGTGCCAGCAGCTTTGCTAGCGGGAGGGGAACAGATACGCAGTATTTT
.,TRBV5-5,.,TRBJ2-5,CASSSGLMDQETQYF,TGTGCCAGCAGCTCTGGTCTCATGGACCAAGAGACCCAGTACTTC
.,TRBV28,.,TRBJ2-2,CASILAGSSTGELFF,TGTGCCAGCATTTTAGCAGGATCGAGCACCGGGGAGTTGTTTTTT
TRBD2,TRBV7-9,.,TRBJ2-3,CASSFASGTRADTQYF,TGTGCCAGCAGCTTCGCTAGCGGGACACGGGCAGATACGCAGTATTTT
.,TRBV7-8,many,TRBJ1-1,CASSLEQRTEAFF,TGTGCCAGCAGCTTAGAGCAACGGACTGAAGCTTTCTTT
.,TRBV11-2,.,TRBJ2-1,CASSWSSGAGQFF,TGTGCCAGCAGCTGGAGTAGTGGGGCAGGGCAGTTCTTC
TRBD1,TRBV29-1,once,TRBJ2-7,CSVISGTAYEQYF,TGCAGTGTCATATCCGGGACAGCCTACGAGCAGTACTTC
TRBD1,TRBV11-2,.,TRBJ2-5,CASSLRGQVIQETRYF,TGTGCCAGCAGCTTAAGGGGACAGGTAATCCAAGAGACCCGGTACTTC
TRBD1,TRBV5-4,.,TRBJ2-1,CASSLNSAPGQGASQFF,TGTGCCAGCAGCTTGAATAGCGCCCCGGGACAGGGGGCTTCCCAGTTCTTC
.,TRBV11-3,.,TRBJ2-3,CASSFRASTDTRYF,TGTGCCAGCAGCTTCAGGGCTAGCACAGATACACGGTATTTT
.,TRBV12-3/TRBV12-4,.,TRBJ1-1,CASTPWLAEAFF,TGTGCCTCCACTCCATGGTTAGCTGAAGCTTTCTTT
TRBD1,TRBV29-1,many,TRBJ1-2,CSVTDRGSDGYTF,TGCAGCGTGACGGACAGGGGATCGGATGGCTACACCTTC
.,TRBV5-1,few,TRBJ2-2,CASSLPGQSTGELFF,TGCGCCAGCAGCTTGCCGGGGCAATCCACCGGGGAGCTGTTTTTT
.,TRBV20-1,.,TRBJ2-7,CSASQRSYEQYF,TGCAGTGCTAGTCAACGGTCCTACGAGCAGTACTTC
.,TRBV10-2,many,TRBJ1-1,CASSDPTNTEAFF,TGCGCCAGCAGTGACCCTACGAACACTGAAGCTTTCTTT
.,TRBV7-9,.,TRBJ2-7,CASSPCDQGTDYEQYF,TGTGCCAGCAGCCCCTGTGATCAGGGGACGGACTACGAGCAGTATTTC
.,TRBV11-3,.,TRBJ2-1,CASSLGGATFNEQFF,TGTGCCAGCAGCTTGGGGGGGGCGACCTTCAATGAGCAGTTCTTC
.,TRBV12-3/TRBV12-4,many,TRBJ2-3,CASSLGTRGGDTQYF,TGTGCCAGCAGTTTGGGGACCAGGGGGGGAGATACGCAGTATTTT
.,TRBV11-2,medium-sized,TRBJ2-1,CASSVGGADNEQFF,TGTGCCAGCAGCGTGGGGGGGGCAGACAATGAGCAGTTCTTC
.,TRBV30,.,TRBJ2-1,CAWRVNPGAGEQFF,TGTGCCTGGAGAGTTAACCCGGGGGCGGGTGAGCAGTTCTTC
.,TRBV5-1,.,TRBJ2-7,CASSSTPADTYEQYF,TGCGCCAGCAGCTCCACCCCGGCAGACACCTACGAGCAGTACTTC
TRBD2,TRBV11-2,.,TRBJ2-3,CACRSTSPEREHTDTQYF,TGTGCCTGTAGAAGCACGAGTCCGGAGCGGGAGCATACAGATACGCAGTATTTT
TRBD2,TRBV11-2,once,TRBJ2-5,CASNLRLAGQETQYF,TGTGCCAGCAACTTAAGGCTAGCGGGTCAAGAGACCCAGTACTTC
TRBD1,TRBV10-2,.,TRBJ1-6,CASRNQGARSPIHF,TGCGCCAGCCGTAATCAGGGGGCCAGATCACCCATCCACTTT
.,TRBV6-6,.,TRBJ2-3,CAISLGTDTQYF,TGTGCCATCAGTTTGGGTACAGATACGCAGTATTTT
.,TRBV11-2,medium-sized,TRBJ2-5,CASSLRLAEYQETQYF,TGTGCCAGCAGCTTACGGCTAGCAGAGTACCAAGAGACCCAGTACTTC
TRBD2,TRBV11-2,.,TRBJ2-7,CTSSQGLAGGRAYEQYF,TGTACCAGCAGCCAAGGACTGGCGGGAGGGCGAGCCTACGAGCAATACTTC
.,TRBV11-2,few,TRBJ2-7,CAGSLDPWTEGEQYF,TGTGCCGGCAGCTTAGATCCCTGGACAGAGGGCGAGCAGTACTTC
TRBD1,TRBV6-1,.,TRBJ2-1,CPSGGRDSKSSYNEQFF,TGTCCCAGCGGTGGTCGGGACAGCAAAAGCTCCTACAATGAGCAGTTCTTC
TRBD1,TRBV12-3/TRBV12-4,many,TRBJ1-5,CASSLGQGNQPQHF,TGTGCCAGCAGTTTGGGACAGGGCAATCAGCCCCAGCATTTT
.,TRBV2,few,TRBJ2-2,CASSEFVADTGELFF,TGTGCCAGCAGTGAATTCGTCGCGGACACCGGGGAGCTGTTTTTT
.,TRBV19,few,TRBJ2-1,CASSIPGPLEQFF,TGTGCCAGTAGTATTCCGGGACCGTTGGAGCAGTTCTTC
.,TRBV5-6,many,TRBJ1-2,CASSLDSRRGYTF,TGTGCCAGCAGCTTGGATAGCCGCCGGGGCTACACCTTC
.,TRBV11-2,.,TRBJ1-1,CAGTQGVTEAFF,TGTGCCGGCACCCAAGGGGTGACTGAAGCTTTCTTT
TRBD1,TRBV6-6,many,TRBJ2-7,CASSFTGDEQYF,TGTGCCAGCAGTTTCACAGGGGACGAGCAGTACTTC
TRBD1,TRBV6-1,many,TRBJ1-6,CASSEAAGGSISPLHF,TGTGCCAGCAGTGAAGCGGCAGGGGGCTCTATCTCACCCCTCCACTTT
TRBD2,TRBV4-2,.,TRBJ2-1,CASSKDWAGANVNEQFF,TGTGCCAGCAGCAAAGATTGGGCGGGAGCAAATGTCAATGAGCAGTTCTTC
.,TRBV12-3/TRBV12-4,.,TRBJ1-1,CASNSNRGAFF,TGTGCCAGCAATAGTAACAGAGGAGCTTTCTTT
.,TRBV29-1,.,TRBJ2-1,CSALKGDRIDVQFF,TGCAGCGCCCTAAAGGGGGACCGGATAGATGTGCAGTTCTTC
.,TRBV10-3,many,TRBJ1-1,CAISNMNTEAFF,TGTGCCATCAGTAACATGAACACTGAAGCTTTCTTT
.,TRBV6-9,many,TRBJ2-1,CASVSTTENCNEQFF,TGTGCCAGCGTTTCAACCACAGAAAATTGCAATGAGCAGTTCTTC